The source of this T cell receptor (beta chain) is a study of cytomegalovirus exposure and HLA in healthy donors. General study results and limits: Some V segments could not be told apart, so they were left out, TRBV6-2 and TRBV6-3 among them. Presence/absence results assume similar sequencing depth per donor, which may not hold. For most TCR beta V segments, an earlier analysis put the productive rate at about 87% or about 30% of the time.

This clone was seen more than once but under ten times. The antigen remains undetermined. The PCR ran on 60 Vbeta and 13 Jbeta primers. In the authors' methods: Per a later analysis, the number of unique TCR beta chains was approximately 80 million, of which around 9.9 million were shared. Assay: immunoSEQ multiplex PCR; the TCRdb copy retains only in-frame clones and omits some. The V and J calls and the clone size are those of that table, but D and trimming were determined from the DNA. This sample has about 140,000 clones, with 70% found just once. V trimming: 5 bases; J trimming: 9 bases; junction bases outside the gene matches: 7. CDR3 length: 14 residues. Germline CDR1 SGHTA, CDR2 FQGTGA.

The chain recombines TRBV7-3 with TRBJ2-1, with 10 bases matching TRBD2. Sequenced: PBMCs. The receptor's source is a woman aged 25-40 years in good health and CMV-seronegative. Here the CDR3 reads CASSPGTSASEQFF. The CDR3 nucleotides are TGTGCCAGCAGCCCCGGGACTAGCGCGAGTGAGCAGTTCTTC.